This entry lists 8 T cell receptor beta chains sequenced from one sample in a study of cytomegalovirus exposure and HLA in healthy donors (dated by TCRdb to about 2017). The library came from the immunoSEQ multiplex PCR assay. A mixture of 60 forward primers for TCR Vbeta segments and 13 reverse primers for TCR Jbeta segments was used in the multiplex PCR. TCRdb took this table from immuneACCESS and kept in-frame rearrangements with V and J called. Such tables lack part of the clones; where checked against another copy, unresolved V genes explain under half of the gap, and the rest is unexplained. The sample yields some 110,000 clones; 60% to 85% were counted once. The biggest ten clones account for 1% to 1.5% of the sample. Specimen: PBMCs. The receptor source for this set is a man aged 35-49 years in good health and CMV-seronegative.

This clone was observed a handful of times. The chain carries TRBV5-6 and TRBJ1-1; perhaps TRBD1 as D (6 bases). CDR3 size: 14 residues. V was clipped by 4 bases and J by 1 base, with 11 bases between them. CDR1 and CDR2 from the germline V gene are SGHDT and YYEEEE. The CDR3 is CASSLRGGNTEAFF. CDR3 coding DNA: TGTGCCAGCAGCCTCCGAGGGGGGAACACTGAAGCTTTCTTT.

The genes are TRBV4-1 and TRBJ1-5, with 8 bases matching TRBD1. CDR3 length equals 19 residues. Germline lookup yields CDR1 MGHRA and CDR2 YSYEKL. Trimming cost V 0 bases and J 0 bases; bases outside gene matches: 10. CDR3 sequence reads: CASSQDGIRDRSSNQPQHF. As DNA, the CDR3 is TGCGCCAGCAGCCAAGATGGCATTCGGGACAGGAGTAGCAATCAGCCCCAGCATTTT.

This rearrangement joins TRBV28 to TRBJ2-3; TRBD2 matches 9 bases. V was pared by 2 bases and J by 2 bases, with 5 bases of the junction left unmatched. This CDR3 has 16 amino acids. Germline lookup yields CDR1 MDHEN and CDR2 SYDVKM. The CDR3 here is CASSLMGGGATDTQYF. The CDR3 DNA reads TGTGCCAGCAGTTTAATGGGCGGGGGGGCCACAGATACGCAGTATTTT. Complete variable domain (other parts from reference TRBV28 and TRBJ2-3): DVKVTQSSRYLVKRTGEKVFLECVQDMDHENMFWYRQDPGLGLRLIYFSYDVKMKEKGDIPEGYSVSREKKERFSLILESASTNQTSMYLCASSLMGGGATDTQYFGPGTRLTVL.

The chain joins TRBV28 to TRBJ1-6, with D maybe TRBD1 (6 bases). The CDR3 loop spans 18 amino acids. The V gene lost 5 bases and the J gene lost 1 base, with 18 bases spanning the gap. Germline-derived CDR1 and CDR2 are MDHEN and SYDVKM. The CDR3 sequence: CASSLSQGLGSYNSPLHF. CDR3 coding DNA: TGTGCCAGCAGTCTCTCACAGGGTCTTGGGTCCTATAATTCACCCCTCCACTTT.

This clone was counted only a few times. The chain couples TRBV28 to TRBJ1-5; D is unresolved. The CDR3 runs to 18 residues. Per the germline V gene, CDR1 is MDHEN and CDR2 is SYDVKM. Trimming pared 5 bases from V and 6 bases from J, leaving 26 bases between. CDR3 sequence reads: CASSLAPGLGSMSQPQHF. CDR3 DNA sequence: TGTGCCAGCAGTCTCGCCCCCGGACTGGGGAGTATGAGTCAGCCCCAGCATTTT. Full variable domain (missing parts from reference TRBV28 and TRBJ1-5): DVKVTQSSRYLVKRTGEKVFLECVQDMDHENMFWYRQDPGLGLRLIYFSYDVKMKEKGDIPEGYSVSREKKERFSLILESASTNQTSMYLCASSLAPGLGSMSQPQHFGDGTRLSIL.

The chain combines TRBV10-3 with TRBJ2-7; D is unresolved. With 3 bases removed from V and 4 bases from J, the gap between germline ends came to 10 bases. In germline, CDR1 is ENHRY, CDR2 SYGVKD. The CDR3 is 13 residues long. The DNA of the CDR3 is TGTGCCATCAGTGATGGCCTTATGTACGAGCAGTACTTC. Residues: CAISDGLMYEQYF.

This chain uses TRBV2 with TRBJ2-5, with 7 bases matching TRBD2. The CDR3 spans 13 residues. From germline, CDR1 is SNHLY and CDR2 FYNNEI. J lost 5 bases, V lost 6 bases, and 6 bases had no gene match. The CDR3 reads CASRAVGGETQYF. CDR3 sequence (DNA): TGTGCCAGCAGGGCGGTGGGGGGGGAGACCCAGTACTTC.

CDR3 nucleotides: TGTGCCAGTAGGGAGACTAGCGGTTATGCCCTCTACCAAGAGACCCAGTACTTC. This encodes CASRETSGYALYQETQYF. V is TRBV19 and J is TRBJ2-5; 9 nucleotides line up with TRBD2. V was clipped by 6 bases and J by 0 bases; unmatched bases: 14. The germline V gene has CDR1 LNHDA and CDR2 SQIVND (reference sequence). The CDR3 runs 18 residues.